These T cell receptor beta chains were read from a single sample in a study of T cells after yellow fever vaccination. TCRdb re-analysed the 5' RACE reads in MiXCR, keeping a single row per CDR3 protein. The sample consists of 250,000 or so distinct CDR3 sequences, approximately 3.5% of them appearing once. Source: PBMCs, taken 15 days after the yellow fever booster vaccination. The receptors shown here come from a man younger than 35 who received the YFV17D yellow fever vaccine. Both conserved end residues are part of each CDR3. Each record gives: D gene, J gene, clone size, V gene, CDR3 protein, CDR3 DNA. The D gene is left open where the match is weak. Not all rows give a size; the values are once, few, many and, for expanded clones, a class.

>NA|TRBJ1-5|many|TRBV7-2
CASSLDGTNQPQHF
TGTGCCAGCAGCCTTGACGGAACCAATCAGCCCCAGCATTTT
>NA|TRBJ1-4|few|TRBV7-9
CASAGEKLFF
TGTGCCAGCGCTGGTGAAAAACTGTTTTTT
>NA|TRBJ2-3|many|TRBV9
CASSVGPADTQYF
TGTGCCAGCAGCGTAGGTCCCGCAGATACGCAGTATTTT
>NA|TRBJ2-1|many|TRBV7-9
CASSPASYNEQFF
TGTGCCAGCAGCCCGGCCTCCTACAATGAGCAGTTCTTC
>NA|TRBJ2-2|many|TRBV7-2
CASSRRSTANTGELFF
TGTGCCAGCAGCCGTCGGAGCACGGCGAACACCGGGGAGCTGTTTTTT
>NA|TRBJ1-2|many|TRBV6-5
CASRARAGLYGYTF
TGTGCCAGCCGGGCACGGGCAGGGCTATATGGCTACACCTTC
>TRBD2|TRBJ2-2|many|TRBV5-6
CASSVVLAGTGELFF
TGTGCCAGCAGCGTCGTATTAGCGGGTACCGGGGAGCTGTTTTTT
>NA|TRBJ2-1|many|TRBV7-2
CASSLAATPNEQFF
TGTGCCAGCAGCTTAGCCGCCACTCCCAATGAGCAGTTCTTC
>TRBD1|TRBJ2-5|many|TRBV5-1
CASSLHRIQGVQETQYF
TGCGCCAGCAGCTTGCACCGAATTCAGGGGGTCCAAGAGACCCAGTACTTC
>NA|TRBJ1-6|many|TRBV5-6
CASRLGGTFDSPLHF
TGTGCCAGCAGACTGGGAGGGACGTTTGATTCACCCCTCCACTTT
>NA|TRBJ2-1|many|TRBV10-3
CAISGTKGGSPGNEQFF
TGTGCCATCAGTGGTACCAAGGGGGGATCCCCGGGCAATGAGCAGTTCTTC
>TRBD1|TRBJ1-6|many|TRBV7-9
CASSPSTGGSSPLHF
TGTGCCAGCAGCCCTTCGACAGGGGGCAGTTCACCCCTCCACTTT
>NA|TRBJ2-6|many|TRBV7-2
CASSLTGANVLTF
TGTGCCAGCAGCTTAACCGGGGCCAACGTCCTGACTTTC
>NA|TRBJ2-7|many|TRBV6-5
CASSYSLGLYEQYF
TGTGCCAGCAGTTACTCCCTGGGTCTCTACGAGCAGTACTTC
>TRBD2|TRBJ2-1|many|TRBV7-3
CASSFKTSGPQFF
TGTGCCAGCAGCTTCAAGACTAGCGGGCCACAGTTCTTC
>TRBD1|TRBJ1-3|NA|TRBV5-6
CASSSRGPGNTIYF
TGTGCCAGCAGCTCCAGGGGGCCCGGAAACACCATATATTTT
>NA|TRBJ2-1|many|TRBV6-5
CASSSPRTRGTSYNEQFF
TGTGCCAGCAGCTCCCCTCGCACGCGGGGCACCTCCTACAATGAGCAGTTCTTC
>NA|TRBJ2-5|many|TRBV6-2/TRBV6-3
CASSYPETQYF
TGTGCCAGCAGTTACCCCGAGACCCAGTACTTC
>NA|TRBJ2-3|many|TRBV4-1
CASSRLAAGPSDTQYF
TGCGCCAGCAGCCGACTCGCGGCGGGGCCATCAGATACGCAGTATTTT
>TRBD1|TRBJ1-6|many|TRBV12-3/TRBV12-4
CASRPGQGNSPLHF
TGTGCCAGCAGACCCGGACAGGGTAATTCACCCCTCCACTTT
>NA|TRBJ1-5|many|TRBV28
CASSSYVRIVNQPQHF
TGTGCCAGCAGTTCATATGTCCGGATTGTCAATCAGCCCCAGCATTTT
>TRBD1|TRBJ2-7|many|TRBV5-4
CASSGQGGAYEQYF
TGTGCCAGCAGCGGACAGGGTGGGGCCTACGAGCAGTACTTC
>TRBD2|TRBJ2-5|many|TRBV7-2
CASSGGGTETQYF
TGTGCCAGCAGCGGGGGGGGTACAGAGACCCAGTACTTC
>NA|TRBJ1-2|NA|TRBV5-1
CASSPPGAGGYTF
TGCGCCAGCAGCCCACCCGGGGCGGGTGGCTACACCTTC
>NA|TRBJ2-1|many|TRBV11-2
CASSLREGTYNEQFF
TGTGCCAGCAGCTTAAGAGAGGGTACCTACAATGAGCAGTTCTTC
>NA|TRBJ2-3|many|TRBV5-1
CASSIASGDTQYF
TGCGCCAGCAGCATAGCGTCAGGAGATACGCAGTATTTT
>NA|TRBJ1-2|many|TRBV5-8
CASSQQDHYGYTF
TGTGCCAGCAGCCAACAGGACCACTATGGCTACACCTTC
>NA|TRBJ2-3|NA|TRBV19
CATLPHVSGADTQYF
TGTGCCACCCTCCCCCATGTATCAGGTGCAGATACGCAGTATTTT
>NA|TRBJ2-2|many|TRBV5-1
CASSLDPRRMGVSVPGELFF
TGCGCCAGCAGCTTGGACCCTAGAAGGATGGGGGTTTCAGTGCCCGGGGAGCTGTTTTTT
>TRBD1|TRBJ2-3|many|TRBV7-9
CASSSRPGQHTDTQYF
TGTGCCAGCAGCTCCCGCCCGGGACAGCACACAGATACGCAGTATTTT
>TRBD1|TRBJ2-7|NA|TRBV30
CAYTTGGREQYF
TGTGCCTATACTACAGGGGGAAGGGAGCAGTACTTC
>NA|TRBJ2-7|many|TRBV6-5
CASSETGEVGEQYF
TGTGCCAGCAGCGAGACGGGGGAAGTGGGCGAGCAGTACTTC
>NA|TRBJ2-1|many|TRBV5-1
CASSLGSDEQFF
TGCGCCAGCAGCTTGGGGTCCGATGAGCAGTTCTTC
>TRBD2|TRBJ2-2|many|TRBV27
CASSTTSGGYGELFF
TGTGCCAGCAGTACGACTAGCGGGGGGTACGGGGAGCTGTTTTTT
>NA|TRBJ1-4|many|TRBV20-1
CSARSGGDEKLFF
TGCAGTGCTAGATCGGGGGGGGATGAAAAACTGTTTTTT
>NA|TRBJ2-5|many|TRBV7-9
CASSLIQETQYF
TGTGCCAGCAGCTTAATCCAAGAGACCCAGTACTTC
>NA|TRBJ2-1|many|TRBV29-1
CSVTGTHYNEQFF
TGCAGCGTAACCGGGACTCACTACAATGAGCAGTTCTTC
>NA|TRBJ1-1|many|TRBV5-1
CASRMAREAFF
TGCGCCAGCAGAATGGCCAGGGAGGCTTTCTTT
>NA|TRBJ2-3|many|TRBV5-1
CASRIPEDTQYF
TGCGCCAGCAGAATCCCCGAGGATACGCAGTATTTT
>TRBD1|TRBJ1-5|many|TRBV7-2
CASSLNGQGAFQPQHF
TGTGCCAGCAGCTTAAATGGACAGGGGGCCTTTCAGCCCCAGCATTTT
>NA|TRBJ2-1|many|TRBV24-1
CATSDSGTGNNEQFF
TGTGCCACCAGTGATTCCGGGACTGGCAACAATGAGCAGTTCTTC
>NA|TRBJ2-1|many|TRBV4-1
CASSTVGNNEQFF
TGCGCCAGCAGTACGGTGGGCAACAATGAGCAGTTCTTC
>NA|TRBJ2-3|many|TRBV20-1
CSASSQRRDTQYF
TGCAGTGCTAGTAGCCAGCGGAGAGATACGCAGTATTTT
>TRBD1|TRBJ1-5|many|TRBV3-1
CASSQGTGGSPNQPQHF
TGTGCCAGCAGCCAAGGTACAGGGGGCTCCCCAAATCAGCCCCAGCATTTT
>TRBD1|TRBJ2-3|many|TRBV7-9
CASSSRTGYTDTQYF
TGTGCCAGCAGCTCACGGACAGGGTACACAGATACGCAGTATTTT
>NA|TRBJ2-3|many|TRBV7-2
CASSLYRDTQYF
TGTGCCAGCAGCTTGTACAGGGATACGCAGTATTTT
>TRBD1|TRBJ2-5|few|TRBV3-1
CASSDRQGVQETQYF
TGTGCCAGCAGCGATAGACAGGGAGTACAAGAGACCCAGTACTTC
>TRBD2|TRBJ2-3|NA|TRBV7-2
CASSRSGGYITDTQYF
TGTGCCAGCAGCCGTAGCGGGGGGTATATCACAGATACGCAGTATTTT
>NA|TRBJ1-1|many|TRBV11-2
CASSLEISVGAFF
TGTGCCAGCAGCTTAGAAATCTCCGTGGGCGCTTTCTTT
>TRBD1|TRBJ1-2|NA|TRBV19
CASSIGQGSGGYTF
TGTGCCAGTAGTATCGGACAGGGGTCCGGGGGCTACACCTTC
>NA|TRBJ2-5|many|TRBV7-9
CASIRSLQETQYF
TGTGCCAGCATCAGGAGCCTCCAAGAGACCCAGTACTTC
>TRBD2|TRBJ2-1|few|TRBV20-1
CSARLAGNEQFF
TGCAGTGCCAGACTAGCAGGCAATGAGCAGTTCTTC
>NA|TRBJ1-6|many|TRBV2
CASSRSFSPLHF
TGTGCCAGCAGTAGATCCTTCTCACCCCTCCACTTT
>TRBD2|TRBJ2-1|many|TRBV20-1
CSAPLASGAYNEQFF
TGCAGTGCTCCGCTCGCTAGCGGAGCGTACAATGAGCAGTTCTTC
>NA|TRBJ2-1|many|TRBV24-1
CATKGLGRSIDEQFF
TGTGCCACCAAGGGGCTCGGCAGGTCCATCGATGAGCAGTTCTTC
>NA|TRBJ1-2|many|TRBV28
CASSPSRWGTASYGYTF
TGTGCCAGCAGTCCCTCGAGATGGGGGACGGCAAGCTATGGCTACACCTTC
>NA|TRBJ1-6|many|TRBV18
CASAKEQMGNSPLHF
TGTGCCAGCGCAAAAGAGCAAATGGGTAATTCACCCCTCCACTTT
>TRBD2|TRBJ2-1|many|TRBV20-1
CSARVGLAGGPSSYNEQFF
TGCAGTGCTAGAGTGGGGCTAGCGGGGGGGCCGAGCTCCTACAATGAGCAGTTCTTC
>NA|TRBJ2-2|many|TRBV5-6
CASSLYAGVTGELFF
TGTGCCAGCAGCTTGTATGCAGGGGTCACCGGGGAGCTGTTTTTT
>NA|TRBJ2-5|few|TRBV5-1
CASSFTQGRQETQYF
TGCGCCAGCAGCTTTACGCAGGGGCGCCAAGAGACCCAGTACTTC